This T cell receptor beta chain was documented in a study of T cell responses to AZD1222 COVID-19 vaccine. Study context: Second doses that came at about 4 or about 12 weeks were put together.

TCRdb's table, derived via immunoSEQ multiplex PCR, lists solely in-frame clones and lacks some. The table has 200,000 to 300,000 clones, 85% to 95% seen once. A note on this clone: Its antigen is still unknown.

The study, taken as a whole, reports: Possibly, clonal diversity was underestimated; donors were largely white British and included more females. There were repertoire samples only from the period after the peak T cell response. Recipients of AZD1222 seropositive at baseline numbered only 6 or 7.

The CDR3 has 13 amino acids. The germline gives CDR1 SGDLS, CDR2 YYNGEE. V was trimmed by 0 bases and J by 8 bases, leaving 9 bases between them. This clonotype was sampled from an adult in good health. Sequencing was performed on peripheral blood, taken on day 0 of AZD1222 vaccination. The rearrangement links TRBV9 to TRBJ1-3; unclear D gene. The CDR3 coding sequence is TGTGCCAGCAGCGTAGGGGCGGACTACACCATATATTTT. Its protein is CASSVGADYTIYF.